Listed below are T cell receptor beta chains from one sample, sequenced in a study of blood T cell repertoires in COVID-19. Using immunoSEQ multiplex PCR, the repertoire was profiled, and TCRdb retains in-frame clones only, with some absent. The table has 210,000 or so clones, around 89% seen once. Source material: peripheral blood. These receptors all come from a man aged 25-45 years with COVID-19, enrolled during active disease. Both conserved end residues are part of each CDR3. The D gene is left open where the match is weak.

v_call: TRBV5-1
d_call: -
j_call: TRBJ1-1
cdr3_nt: TGCGCCAGCAGCTTGAGCCAGGGCTCTATGAACACTGAAGCTTTCTTT
cdr3_aa: CASSLSQGSMNTEAFF

v_call: TRBV12-3/TRBV12-4
d_call: -
j_call: TRBJ2-7
cdr3_nt: TGTGCCAGCTTCCGGGACATAGCCAACGAGCAGTACTTC
cdr3_aa: CASFRDIANEQYF

v_call: TRBV28
d_call: TRBD1
j_call: TRBJ2-7
cdr3_nt: TGTGCCAGCAGCCACCGGGACAGCCTTCGATCCGTCTACGAGCAGTACTTC
cdr3_aa: CASSHRDSLRSVYEQYF

v_call: TRBV9
d_call: -
j_call: TRBJ1-1
cdr3_nt: TGTGCCAGCAGCGCGGGAGTGAAGAACACTGAAGCTTTCTTT
cdr3_aa: CASSAGVKNTEAFF

v_call: TRBV5-6
d_call: -
j_call: TRBJ2-3
cdr3_nt: TGTGCCAGCAGCTTGGAACAGGGGGGGACGGATACGCAGTATTTT
cdr3_aa: CASSLEQGGTDTQYF

v_call: TRBV5-6
d_call: -
j_call: TRBJ1-1
cdr3_nt: TGTGCCAGCAGCACAGTTATGAACACTGAAGCTTTCTTT
cdr3_aa: CASSTVMNTEAFF

v_call: TRBV5-1
d_call: TRBD1
j_call: TRBJ1-2
cdr3_nt: TGCGCCAGCAGCCCGACCCCGACAGGGGGCGGCTATGGCTACACCTTC
cdr3_aa: CASSPTPTGGGYGYTF

v_call: TRBV2
d_call: -
j_call: TRBJ1-2
cdr3_nt: TGTGCCAGCAGTGAAGGAGGGTGGGACTATGGCTACACCTTC
cdr3_aa: CASSEGGWDYGYTF

v_call: TRBV7-2
d_call: TRBD2
j_call: TRBJ2-7
cdr3_nt: TGTGCCAGCAGCTCCCGGGCCCTAGCGGGAAACTACGAGCAGTACTTC
cdr3_aa: CASSSRALAGNYEQYF

v_call: TRBV29-1
d_call: -
j_call: TRBJ1-2
cdr3_nt: TGCAGCGTTGAGCCAGGGAACTATGGCTACACCTTC
cdr3_aa: CSVEPGNYGYTF

v_call: TRBV19
d_call: TRBD1
j_call: TRBJ1-5
cdr3_nt: TGTGCCAGTAGTCCTCAGGGACAGGGCGGCCAGCCCCAGCATTTT
cdr3_aa: CASSPQGQGGQPQHF